This T cell receptor (beta chain) was observed in a study of CD8 T cells in ankylosing spondylitis. Each TCR beta library was made by quantitative 5'-RACE that incorporated molecular barcodes. MiXCR, run by TCRdb on the 5' RACE reads, gives a single entry per CDR3 protein. The sample shows 250,000 or so distinct CDR3 sequences, 15% to 20% of them seen only once. J gave up 0 bases and V 5 bases, and 10 bases lay outside the gene matches. CDR1 is ENHRY, CDR2 SYGVKD, per germline. The CDR3 consists of 18 residues. Study-level findings and limits: Reactive arthritis synovial fluid and blood previously showed some of these motif variants. The disease-linked clones had a CD8+ phenotype and low blood frequencies. Significantly higher representation of disease-linked clones was reported for matched ankylosing spondylitis synovial fluid.

A few counts support this clonotype. Its antigen is currently unknown. The sequence came from a male donor with ankylosing spondylitis or in good health (not recorded which). This sequence joins TRBV10-3 and TRBJ2-2, with 9 bases fitting TRBD1. The source material was blood, either unsorted or a sorted T cell fraction (not recorded which). CDR3 sequence (DNA): TGTGCCATCAGTAAATTGGGGACAGGGACGTCGAACACCGGGGAGCTGTTTTTT. Amino acid sequence: CAISKLGTGTSNTGELFF.